This T cell receptor (beta chain) was recovered during a study of blood T cell repertoires in COVID-19. Study context: Acute and convalescent COVID-19 samples came from the United States, Italy and Spain. Sources were T cells, B-cell-depleted T cells, or PBMCs; the material itself was cDNA or gDNA.

This clone was seen only once. Libraries were prepared by immunoSEQ multiplex PCR; TCRdb keeps only in-frame clonotypes and omits some of them. The repertoire holds 130,000 or so clones, with roughly 90% as singletons. Germline trimming cut 0 bases from V and 6 bases from J; bases unmatched to any gene: 9. This CDR3 comprises 17 residues. The sample consisted of peripheral blood. The sequence was obtained from a man aged 70 or older with active COVID-19. The genes are TRBV23-1 and TRBJ2-7; the match to TRBD2 covers 12 bases. TRBV23-1 is noted as an ORF with a role that remains uncertain. CDR3 in DNA: TGCGCCAGCAGTCAATCAAGACTAGCGGGAGATGGGGGCGAGCAGTACTTC. Amino acid sequence: CASSQSRLAGDGGEQYF.